This section outlines one T cell receptor (beta chain) sequence together with its context. The target of this receptor is not known. Qualities for individual bases were not recorded, and no much larger clone is one base off. Patients with autoimmune disease history or receiving systemic immunosuppression were excluded from the trial. In every dose cohort, peripheral blood was drawn for TCR sequencing at baseline, cycle 4 day 1, and cycle 7 day 1. The samples were drawn from a first-in-human, open-label, multicenter phase I dose-escalation trial of ivuxolimab. Adults with locally advanced or metastatic melanoma, renal cell, hepatocellular, or head and neck squamous cell carcinoma were enrolled in the trial. Before TCR sequencing, CD4+ T cells and CD8+ T cells were sorted from peripheral blood as separate populations. The CDR3, from cysteine to phenylalanine, totals 15 residues. Only the CDR3 DNA stays, 45 bases, in frame from base 1. Based on the germline V gene, the CDR1 and CDR2 sequences are ENHRY and SYGVKD. The V end gives up 7 bases and the J end 5 bases, leaving 12 bases in the junction not matched to a gene.

This sample stems from a study of OX40 agonist ivuxolimab in advanced cancers. With respect to the entire study: Ivuxolimab was an agonistic, fully human IgG2 monoclonal antibody directed against OX40 (CD134), a costimulatory receptor. Intravenous ivuxolimab was administered to patients every 2 weeks at six dose levels: 0.01, 0.1, 0.3, 1.5, 3 and 10 mg/kg. Of the roughly 54 dose-escalation patients, hepatocellular carcinoma was present in about 19, melanoma in roughly 15, renal cell carcinoma in 9 and head and neck cancer in 9. In the dose-escalation cohort, around 80% of patients were male, and the mean age was roughly 60 years with a range of roughly 23 to 90. Prior anti-PD-1, anti-PD-L1 or anti-CTLA-4 therapy was permitted, and 40% to 50% of dose-escalation patients had received checkpoint inhibitors. Three dose-escalation patients achieved partial responses, one with hepatocellular carcinoma and two with cutaneous melanoma. The purpose of peripheral TCRbeta sequencing was to test whether ivuxolimab changed TCR sequence diversity and led to clonal T-cell expansion. The monotherapy dose-escalation portion (N of about 57 patients) of the phase I ivuxolimab trial is reported in the paper.

Genomic DNA was isolated from the sorted cells so that the TCRbeta CDR3 region could be sequenced. The immunoSEQ Assay was used for sequencing of TCRbeta CDR3 regions. TCRdb obtained this table from immuneACCESS and retained in-frame rearrangements with V and J assigned. These tables miss some clones; where compared with another copy, unresolved V genes account for less than half of the shortfall, and the remainder is unexplained. For this sample there are fewer than 80,000 clones; around 84% appear just once. Clones ranked in the top ten supply about 4% of the sample. Study-level results and caveats: In the 0.1-3.0 mg/kg groups, partial responders were among the patients with the lowest normalized peripheral clonal expansion, particularly in CD8+ T cells. Antigen specificity was not determined for the clonally expanded peripheral T cells. Low levels of normalized T-cell clonal expansion were also seen in some patients who did not respond. On average, CD8+ T cells showed more expanded clones than CD4+ T cells after ivuxolimab. At doses of 0.1 to 3.0 mg/kg, clonal expansion of both CD4+ and CD8+ T cells in blood was seen between baseline and week 6.

The sequence derives from an adult with an advanced solid tumor such as melanoma, head and neck, liver or kidney cancer. The sample here was CD4+ or CD8+ T cells sorted from blood, taken in a trial of the OX40 agonist ivuxolimab. This sequence uses TRBV10-3 and TRBJ1-2; TRBD1 aligns with 8 central bases. In nucleotides, the sequence is TGTGCCATCACTCTGGACAGGGAAGGTCGGTATGGCTACACCTTC. Translated, this is CAITLDREGRYGYTF.